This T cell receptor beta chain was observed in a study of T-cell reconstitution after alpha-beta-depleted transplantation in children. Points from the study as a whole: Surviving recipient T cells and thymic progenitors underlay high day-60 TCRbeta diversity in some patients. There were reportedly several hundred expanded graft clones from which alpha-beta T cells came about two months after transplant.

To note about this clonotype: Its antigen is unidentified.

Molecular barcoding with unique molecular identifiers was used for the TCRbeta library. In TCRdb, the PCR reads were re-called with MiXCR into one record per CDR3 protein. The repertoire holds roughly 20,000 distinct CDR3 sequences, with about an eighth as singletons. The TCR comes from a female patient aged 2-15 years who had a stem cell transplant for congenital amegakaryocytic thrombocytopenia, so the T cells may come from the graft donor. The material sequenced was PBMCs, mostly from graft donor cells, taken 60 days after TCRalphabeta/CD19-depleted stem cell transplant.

Here the CDR3 DNA reads TGTGCCACCAGCAGAGGCGAGGACAGGGGACGTGAGACCCAGTACTTC. This translates into CATSRGEDRGRETQYF. The rearrangement links TRBV15 to TRBJ2-5, with 9 nucleotides matching TRBD1. Trimming took 1 base from V and 5 from J; bases not matched to a gene: 8. The germline V gene has CDR1 LNHNV and CDR2 YYDKDF (reference sequence). The CDR3 length is 16 residues.